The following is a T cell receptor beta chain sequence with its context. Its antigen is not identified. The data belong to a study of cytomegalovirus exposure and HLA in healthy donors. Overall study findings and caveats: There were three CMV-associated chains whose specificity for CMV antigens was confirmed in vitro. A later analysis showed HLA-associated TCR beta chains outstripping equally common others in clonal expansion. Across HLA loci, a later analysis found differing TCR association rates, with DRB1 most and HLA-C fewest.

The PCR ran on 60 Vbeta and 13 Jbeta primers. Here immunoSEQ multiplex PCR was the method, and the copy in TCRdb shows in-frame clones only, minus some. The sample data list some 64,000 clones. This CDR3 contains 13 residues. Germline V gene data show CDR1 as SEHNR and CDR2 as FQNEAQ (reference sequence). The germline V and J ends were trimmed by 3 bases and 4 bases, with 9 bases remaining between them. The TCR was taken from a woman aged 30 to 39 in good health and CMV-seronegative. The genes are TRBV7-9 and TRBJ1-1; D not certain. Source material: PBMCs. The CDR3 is CASSFGRTTEAFF. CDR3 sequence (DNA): TGTGCCAGCAGCTTTGGCAGAACCACTGAAGCTTTCTTT.